The rows below give T cell receptor beta chains drawn from one sample of a study of blood T cell repertoires in COVID-19. Libraries were prepared by immunoSEQ multiplex PCR; TCRdb keeps only in-frame clonotypes and omits some of them. Of over 70,000 clones detected, about 88% appear once; the ten largest clones hold approximately 11%. The sample was peripheral blood. The receptor set was obtained from a man aged 55 to 70 with COVID-19, enrolled during active disease. Each CDR3 is given with its conserved first and last residue. D genes are given only for firm matches. The listing skips clone size in some rows; elsewhere it reads once, few, many or a size class.

>TRBD2|NA|14|TRBV6-5|TRBJ2-5
TGTGCCAGCAGTTTAGGACTAGCTCGAGAGACCCAGTACTTC
CASSLGLARETQYF
>TRBD1|NA|17|TRBV7-9|TRBJ1-1
TGTGCCAGCAGCCGAAGGACAGGGGGCCGGTCGGACACTGAAGCTTTCTTT
CASSRRTGGRSDTEAFF
>NA|NA|13|TRBV19|TRBJ1-3
TGTGCCAGTACCAACACCCCTGGAAACACCATATATTTT
CASTNTPGNTIYF
>TRBD1|NA|17|TRBV5-5|TRBJ1-3
TGTGCCAGCAGCTTGGCGGGACAGGGGCTCGCTGGAAACACCATATATTTT
CASSLAGQGLAGNTIYF
>TRBD2|NA|14|TRBV14|TRBJ2-1
TGTGCCAGCAAGACCGGGACTAGTGTCAATGAGCAGTTCTTC
CASKTGTSVNEQFF
>TRBD2|NA|15|TRBV5-1|TRBJ2-1
TGCGCCAGCAGCCCAACTAGCGGGTCCTACAATGAGCAGTTCTTC
CASSPTSGSYNEQFF
>NA|NA|15|TRBV6-5|TRBJ1-2
TGTGCCAGCAGTTACTCGAATCGTCCAGGGAACGGCTACACCTTC
CASSYSNRPGNGYTF
>NA|NA|15|TRBV28|TRBJ1-3
TGTGCCAGCAGTCCACAGGGTAACTCTGGAAACACCATATATTTT
CASSPQGNSGNTIYF
>NA|NA|12|TRBV29-1|TRBJ1-1
TGCAGCGCCGGGGTTGGGCACACTGAAGCTTTCTTT
CSAGVGHTEAFF
>NA|NA|15|TRBV10-1|TRBJ1-6
TGCGCCAGCAGTGAGTCAATTCATCAGGGATCGCCCCTCCACTTT
CASSESIHQGSPLHF
>NA|NA|17|TRBV3-1/TRBV3-2|TRBJ1-3
TGTGCCAGCAGCCCTCTGCTTCGAGGCCGCACTGGAAACACCATATATTTT
CASSPLLRGRTGNTIYF
>TRBD1|NA|17|TRBV28|TRBJ1-1
TGTGCCAGCAGTTTAGGGCGACTGGGACAGGTGAACACTGAAGCTTTCTTT
CASSLGRLGQVNTEAFF
>TRBD2|NA|16|TRBV7-2|TRBJ2-5
TGTGCCAGCAGCAAGACTAGCGGGAGGGATTGGGAGACCCAGTACTTC
CASSKTSGRDWETQYF
>NA|NA|13|TRBV7-9|TRBJ1-5
TGTGCCAGCAGCTTAATGAGAGATCAGCCCCAGCATTTT
CASSLMRDQPQHF
>TRBD2|NA|16|TRBV10-3|TRBJ2-2
TGTGCCATCAGTGAGAGGGCTAGCGGGAACACCGGGGAGCTGTTTTTT
CAISERASGNTGELFF
>NA|once|10|TRBV30|TRBJ2-1
TGTGCCTGGAGTGCGAATGAGCAGTTCTTC
CAWSANEQFF
>NA|NA|15|TRBV6-2/TRBV6-3|TRBJ1-5
TGTGCCAGCAGTAGGGGTGGAGATCCCATGGAACCCCAGCATTTT
CASSRGGDPMEPQHF
>TRBD1|once|14|TRBV29-1|TRBJ1-2
TGCAGCGTTCAAGGGACAGAGCGCAACTATGGCTACACCTTC
CSVQGTERNYGYTF
>TRBD1|few|14|TRBV7-6|TRBJ2-7
TGTGCCAGCAGCTTGGACAGGAGCTCCTACGAGCAGTACTTC
CASSLDRSSYEQYF
>TRBD2|few|18|TRBV18|TRBJ2-3
TGTGCCAGCTCACCTGGGGGGACTAGCTGGGGGCCCACAGATACGCAGTATTTT
CASSPGGTSWGPTDTQYF
>NA|NA|13|TRBV7-9|TRBJ1-2
TGTGCCAGCAATCACGGGGGGTCCTATGGCTACACCTTC
CASNHGGSYGYTF
>NA|NA|15|TRBV19|TRBJ2-5
TGTGCCAGTAAAACAGGCTCGGCTGCCTGGGAGACCCAGTACTTC
CASKTGSAAWETQYF
>NA|NA|15|TRBV9|TRBJ1-4
TGTGCCAGCAGCGCACGGGGGGACCGCGGGGAAAAACTGTTTTTT
CASSARGDRGEKLFF
>NA|NA|13|TRBV2|TRBJ1-2
TGTGCCAGCAGGGACAGCTCCAACTATGGCTACACCTTC
CASRDSSNYGYTF
>NA|NA|17|TRBV9|TRBJ2-3
TGTGCCAGCAGCGCAAGGGGGGGACAAGGAAGCACAGATACGCAGTATTTT
CASSARGGQGSTDTQYF
>NA|NA|15|TRBV24-1|TRBJ2-2
TGTGCCACCAGTGATCCCGGGTCCTACACCGGGGAGCTGTTTTTT
CATSDPGSYTGELFF
>TRBD2|NA|15|TRBV6-1|TRBJ2-3
TGTGCCAGCAGTGAACTGGCTAGCGGGAGATATACGCAGTATTTT
CASSELASGRYTQYF
>NA|NA|15|TRBV7-2|TRBJ1-3
TGTGCCAGCAGCTCACAGGCAAGCTCTGGAAACACCATATATTTT
CASSSQASSGNTIYF
>TRBD1|NA|14|TRBV6-5|TRBJ2-7
TGTGCCAGCACTCTGGGACAGGGCGGAGAAGAGCAGTACTTC
CASTLGQGGEEQYF
>TRBD2|NA|15|TRBV28|TRBJ2-3
TGTGCCAGCAGTTTCGGGGGGGGTGGCACAGATACGCAGTATTTT
CASSFGGGGTDTQYF
>NA|NA|17|TRBV12-2|TRBJ2-7
TGTGCAAGTCGCTTAGCCCGACTAGCGGGGCCTTCCTACGAGCAGTACTTC
CASRLARLAGPSYEQYF
>NA|NA|15|TRBV10-3|TRBJ1-5
TGTGCCATCAATAACCAGGGAGGTCGGAATCAGCCCCAGCATTTT
CAINNQGGRNQPQHF
>TRBD1|NA|14|TRBV3-1/TRBV3-2|TRBJ1-1
TGTGCCAGCAGCCCCCGGGACAGGGAGGCTGAAGCTTTCTTT
CASSPRDREAEAFF
>NA|NA|15|TRBV14|TRBJ1-6
TGTGCCAGCAGCCAAGAATCCCAGGGCAGGTCACCCCTCCACTTT
CASSQESQGRSPLHF
>NA|NA|13|TRBV10-1|TRBJ1-5
TGCGCCAGCAGTGCAGGGCCGTATCAGCCCCAGCATTTT
CASSAGPYQPQHF
>TRBD2|once|17|TRBV9|TRBJ2-3
TGTGCCAGCAGCCGCTATAGCGGGAGGGACGGCACAGATACGCAGTATTTT
CASSRYSGRDGTDTQYF
>NA|NA|13|TRBV28|TRBJ1-1
TGTGCCAGCAGCCTCGCCCCGACAGCCCAAGCTTTCTTT
CASSLAPTAQAFF
>NA|few|13|TRBV28|TRBJ2-7
TGTGCCAGCAGTTTGCGGTCTACCTACGAGCAGTACTTC
CASSLRSTYEQYF
>TRBD1|NA|11|TRBV30|TRBJ2-1
TGTGCCTGGAGCGGGACAGGGGGCGTTTTCTTC
CAWSGTGGVFF
>NA|NA|14|TRBV11-2|TRBJ1-4
TGTGCCAGCAGCTTTGGCCAGGGCAATGAAAAACTGTTTTTT
CASSFGQGNEKLFF
>TRBD2|NA|13|TRBV5-6|TRBJ2-2
TGTGCCAGCAGCTTGGGGACTAGCGGGGAGCTGTTTTTT
CASSLGTSGELFF
>TRBD2|NA|14|TRBV5-4|TRBJ2-3
TGTGCCAGCAGCTTGGTTAGCGGGGGGGATACGCAGTATTTT
CASSLVSGGDTQYF
>NA|many|15|TRBV7-2|TRBJ1-6
TGTGCCAGCAGCTTAGCTGGCCGCAGAGGTTCACCCCTCCACTTT
CASSLAGRRGSPLHF
>NA|few|15|TRBV7-6|TRBJ1-6
TGTGCCAGCAGCTACAGACAGACGCGGAATTCACCCCTCCACTTT
CASSYRQTRNSPLHF
>TRBD2|NA|15|TRBV7-2|TRBJ2-5
TGTGCCAGCAGCTGGGTAGCGGGGGGGCACGAGACCCAGTACTTC
CASSWVAGGHETQYF
>TRBD1|NA|14|TRBV6-1|TRBJ1-6
TGTGCCAGCAGTCCCGGGACAGTTGATTCACCCCTCCACTTT
CASSPGTVDSPLHF
>NA|NA|15|TRBV3-1/TRBV3-2|TRBJ1-6
TGTGCCAGCAGACCTACAGGGTCCTATAATTCACCCCTCCACTTT
CASRPTGSYNSPLHF
>NA|NA|18|TRBV10-3|TRBJ2-3
TGTGCCATCAGTGAACCTACGGACAGGGAGGGATTTCAGGATACGCAGTATTTT
CAISEPTDREGFQDTQYF
>TRBD1|NA|15|TRBV18|TRBJ1-5
TGTGCCAGCTCACAGAACTACAGGGGCGATCAGCCCCAGCATTTT
CASSQNYRGDQPQHF
>NA|once|16|TRBV19|TRBJ2-2
TGTGCCAGTAGTATTCTTGGGCAGTCGAACACCGGGGAGCTGTTTTTT
CASSILGQSNTGELFF
>NA|NA|13|TRBV6-5|TRBJ2-1
TGTGCCAGCACCCAGGGAAGGTTCGGCGAGCAGTTCTTC
CASTQGRFGEQFF
>NA|NA|15|TRBV3-1/TRBV3-2|TRBJ1-2
TGTGCCAGCAGCCCTTGGGACACCGCCAACTATGGCTACACCTTC
CASSPWDTANYGYTF
>NA|NA|15|TRBV2|TRBJ1-3
TGTGCCAGCAGGAACAGGGCAAACTCTGGAAACACCATATATTTT
CASRNRANSGNTIYF
>NA|NA|11|TRBV12-3/TRBV12-4|TRBJ1-3
TGTGCCAGCAGCCTCGGAAACACCATATATTTT
CASSLGNTIYF